Shown below are 12 T cell receptor beta chains from a single sample sequenced in a study of shared clonotypes between healthy human individuals. TCRdb's table, derived via immunoSEQ multiplex PCR, lists solely in-frame clones and lacks some. Of fewer than 400,000 clones in the sample, approximately 79% are singletons; the top ten hold approximately 10%. Sequencing was done on a sample of memory CD4+ T cells sorted from blood. Subset denoted: CD45RA-negative fraction. Receptors originate from a man younger than 40 in good health.

The chain links TRBV11-2 to TRBJ2-3, with D hard to call. Per germline, CDR1 SGHAT and CDR2 FQNNGV. This CDR3 is 13 amino acids long. The V and J ends lost 7 bases and 4 bases respectively, with 12 bases between them. The DNA for the CDR3 is TGTGCCAGCACCCCCGGGTTTGCAGATACGCAGTATTTT. Encoded protein: CASTPGFADTQYF.

This clone was detected only a few times. This chain connects TRBV27 to TRBJ1-2; the D is unclear. In germline, CDR1 is MNHEY, CDR2 SMNVEV (reference sequence). This CDR3 is built from 16 residues. Trimming cost V 5 bases and J 3 bases, with 19 bases left between them. The CDR3 coding sequence is TGTGCCAGCAGTCCCGATAGACAACCGTTCTACTATGGCTACACCTTC. This sequence encodes CASSPDRQPFYYGYTF.

This clone was picked up a small number of times. V and J are TRBV29-1 and TRBJ2-3, with D perhaps matching TRBD1 or TRBD2 (6 bases each). The CDR3 is made up of 14 amino acids. Germline V gene lookup returns CDR1 SQVTM and CDR2 ANQGSEA. V lost 2 bases and J 4 bases, leaving 13 bases between the germline ends. CDR3 nucleotides: TGCAGCGTTGAAAAGGGGGGCGGTGCAGATACGCAGTATTTT. As protein: CSVEKGGGADTQYF.

This clone occurred a few times. The chain combines TRBV10-1 with TRBJ2-7; a possible D gene is TRBD1 (6 bases). Per germline, CDR1 WNHNN and CDR2 SYGVQD (reference sequence). This CDR3 is built from 12 residues. The V gene lost 3 bases and the J gene lost 11 bases, with 14 bases spanning the gap. For the CDR3, the DNA is TGCGCCAGCAGTGACAACCGGGACAAGAAGTACTTC. This sequence encodes CASSDNRDKKYF.

The chain combines TRBV7-2 with TRBJ2-4; D may correspond to TRBD1 or TRBD2 (5 bases each). CDR3 length: 14 residues. The germline V gene has CDR1 SGHTA and CDR2 FQGNSA. Between the trimmed V and J ends, which lost 4 bases and 7 bases, there was a span of 14 bases. In nucleotides, the CDR3 is TGTGCCAGCAGCTCCCAGGACTGGGGGAACATTCAGTACTTC. Translated: CASSSQDWGNIQYF.

This sequence joins TRBV5-4 and TRBJ1-1; the D is unclear. The V end lost 0 bases, the J end lost 0 bases, and 9 bases lay between the germline ends. Germline V gene sequence: CDR1 SGHNT, CDR2 YYREEE (reference sequence). This CDR3 spans 15 amino acids. DNA for the CDR3: TGTGCCAGCAGCTTGGCGAGATCAATGAACACTGAAGCTTTCTTT. Translated, it gives CASSLARSMNTEAFF.

The rearrangement links TRBV2 to TRBJ1-4; D uncertain. The CDR3 is made up of 14 amino acids. Germline CDR1 is SNHLY and CDR2 is FYNNEI. V was cut by 8 bases and J by 0 bases, with 10 bases left in between. The CDR3: CASGYRATNEKLFF. Here the CDR3 DNA reads TGTGCCAGCGGGTACCGTGCAACTAATGAAAAACTGTTTTTT.

The rearrangement links TRBV11-3 to TRBJ2-3; perhaps D is TRBD1 or TRBD2 (5 bases each). With 5 bases removed from V and 0 bases from J, the gap between germline ends came to 12 bases. The CDR3 spans 15 residues. Germline lookup yields CDR1 SGHNT and CDR2 YENEEA. The chain's CDR3 is CASSAGTASTDTQYF. The CDR3 DNA reads as TGTGCCAGCAGCGCTGGGACGGCAAGCACAGATACGCAGTATTTT. Filled out from reference TRBV11-3 and TRBJ2-3, the complete variable domain reads EAGVVQSPRYKIIEKKQPVAFWCNPISGHNTLYWYLQNLGQGPELLIRYENEEAVDDSQLPKDRFSAERLKGVDSTLKIQPAELGDSAVYLCASSAGTASTDTQYFGPGTRLTVL.

The V gene is TRBV7-9, the J gene TRBJ2-5; 8 bases map to TRBD1. Trimming at V came to 1 base and at J to 7 bases, leaving 8 bases not matched to a gene. Germline CDR1 and CDR2: SEHNR and FQNEAQ (reference sequence). The CDR3 sequence is 15 residues long. CDR3 protein: CASSLVRTGTVTQYF. In nucleotides, the CDR3 is TGTGCCAGCAGCTTAGTTCGGACAGGGACGGTGACCCAGTACTTC.

Points on this clone: Other DNA variants within this sample encode the same CDR3. The chain is built from TRBV18 and TRBJ2-4; D call uncertain. This CDR3 region has 12 residues. The germline CDR1 and CDR2 sequences are KGHSH and LQKENI. V was clipped by 3 bases and J by 4 bases, with 4 bases between them. The CDR3 sequence is CASSPEKNIQYF. The DNA of the CDR3 is TGTGCCAGCTCACCCGAGAAAAACATTCAGTACTTC.

With respect to this clone: Additional DNA sequences in this sample encode the identical CDR3. The V gene is TRBV27, the J gene TRBJ2-7, with 9 bases lining up with TRBD2. The J segment lost 2 bases and the V segment lost 5 bases, leaving 7 bases of the junction unmatched. Germline CDR1 is MNHEY and CDR2 is SMNVEV (reference sequence). This CDR3 spans 15 amino acids. The CDR3 sequence is CASSPRLAAAYEQYF. The CDR3 coding sequence is TGTGCCAGCAGTCCCCGACTAGCGGCAGCCTACGAGCAGTACTTC.

The chain employs TRBV4-3 and TRBJ2-7; D may be TRBD1 or TRBD2 (5 bases each). The CDR3 extends over 13 amino acids. The germline V and J ends were trimmed by 0 bases and 10 bases, with 13 bases remaining between them. CDR1 is LGHNA, CDR2 YSLEER, per germline. For the CDR3, the DNA is TGCGCCAGCAGCCAAGATCTTGGGGGAAGCCAGTACTTC. The encoded protein is CASSQDLGGSQYF.